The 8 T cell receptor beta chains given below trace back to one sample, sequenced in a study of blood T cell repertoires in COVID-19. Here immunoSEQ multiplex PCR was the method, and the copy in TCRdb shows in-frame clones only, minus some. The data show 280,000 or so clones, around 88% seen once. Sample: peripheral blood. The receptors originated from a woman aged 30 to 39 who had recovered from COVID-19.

The CDR3 nucleotides read TGTGCCACCAGTGATCACAGACAAGAGACCCAGTACTTC. It translates to CATSDHRQETQYF. The chain links TRBV24-1 to TRBJ2-5; the D is unclear. Trimming cost V 3 bases and J 2 bases, with 6 bases left between them. The CDR3 covers 13 residues. Germline V CDR1 and CDR2: KGHDR, SFDVKD.

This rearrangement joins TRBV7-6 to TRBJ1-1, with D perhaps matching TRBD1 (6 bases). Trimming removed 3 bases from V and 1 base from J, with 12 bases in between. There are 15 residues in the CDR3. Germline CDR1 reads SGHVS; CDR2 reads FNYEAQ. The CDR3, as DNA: TGTGCCAGCAGCTTGGGTACAGGGTGGAACACTGAAGCTTTCTTT. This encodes CASSLGTGWNTEAFF.

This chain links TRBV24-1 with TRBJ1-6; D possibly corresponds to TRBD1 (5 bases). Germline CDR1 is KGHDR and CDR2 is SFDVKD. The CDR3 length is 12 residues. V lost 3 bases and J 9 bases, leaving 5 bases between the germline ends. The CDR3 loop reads CATSDRGSPLHF. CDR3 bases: TGTGCCACCAGTGATAGGGGTTCACCCCTCCACTTT.

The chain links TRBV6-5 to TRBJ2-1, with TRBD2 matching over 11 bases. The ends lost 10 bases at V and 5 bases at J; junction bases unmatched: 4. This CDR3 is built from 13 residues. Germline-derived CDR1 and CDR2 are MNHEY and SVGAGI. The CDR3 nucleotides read TGTGCCACCATGGGACTAGCGGACAATGAGCAGTTCTTC. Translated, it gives CATMGLADNEQFF.

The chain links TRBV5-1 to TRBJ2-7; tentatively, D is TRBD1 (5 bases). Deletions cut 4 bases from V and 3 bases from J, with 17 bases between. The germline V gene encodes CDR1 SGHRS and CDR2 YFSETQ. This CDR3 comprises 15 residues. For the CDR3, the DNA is TGCGCCAGCAGCCGAACAAGGACACCAGACTACGAGCAGTACTTC. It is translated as CASSRTRTPDYEQYF. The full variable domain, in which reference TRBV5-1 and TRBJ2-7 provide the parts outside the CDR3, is KAGVTQTPRYLIKTRGQQVTLSCSPISGHRSVSWYQQTPGQGLQFLFEYFSETQRNKGNFPGRFSGRQFSNSRSEMNVSTLELGDSALYLCASSRTRTPDYEQYFGPGTRLTVT.

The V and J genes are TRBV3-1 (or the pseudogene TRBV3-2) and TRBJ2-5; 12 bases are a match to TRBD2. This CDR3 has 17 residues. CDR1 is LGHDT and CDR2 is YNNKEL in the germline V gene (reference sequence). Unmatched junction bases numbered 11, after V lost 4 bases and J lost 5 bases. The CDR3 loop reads CASSLGLAGNLGETQYF. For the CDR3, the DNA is TGTGCCAGCAGCCTAGGACTAGCGGGGAACCTCGGTGAGACCCAGTACTTC.

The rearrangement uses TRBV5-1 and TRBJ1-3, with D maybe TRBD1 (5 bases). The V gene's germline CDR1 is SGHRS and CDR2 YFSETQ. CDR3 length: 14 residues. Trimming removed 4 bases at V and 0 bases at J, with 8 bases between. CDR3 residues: CASSPDSSGNTIYF. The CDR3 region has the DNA TGCGCCAGCAGCCCCGACAGCTCTGGAAACACCATATATTTT. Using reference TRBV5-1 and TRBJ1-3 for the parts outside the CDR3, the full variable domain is KAGVTQTPRYLIKTRGQQVTLSCSPISGHRSVSWYQQTPGQGLQFLFEYFSETQRNKGNFPGRFSGRQFSNSRSEMNVSTLELGDSALYLCASSPDSSGNTIYFGEGSWLTVV.

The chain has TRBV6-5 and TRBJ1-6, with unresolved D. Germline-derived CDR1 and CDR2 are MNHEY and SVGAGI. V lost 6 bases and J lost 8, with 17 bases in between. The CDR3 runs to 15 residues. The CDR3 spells CASSPDEAGYSPLHF. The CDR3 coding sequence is TGTGCCAGCAGCCCCGACGAGGCCGGCTATTCACCCCTCCACTTT.